These 10 T cell receptor beta chains share one sample of origin, sequenced in a study of shared T cell receptors in the human thymus. This table comes from immunoSEQ multiplex PCR, and its TCRdb copy is limited to in-frame clones, with some not included. The sample holds hundreds of thousands of clones; around 82% are singletons and the top ten take 0.013%. These data also featured in a second study, about human thymus T cells.

The sequenced material came from thymocytes. The receptors derive from a boy in the first two years of life with a congenital heart defect.

J is TRBJ2-3 and V is TRBV4-1; D perhaps matches TRBD2 (5 bases). The CDR3 loop spans 17 amino acids. The germline gives CDR1 MGHRA, CDR2 YSYEKL. Trimming pared 0 bases from V and 0 bases from J, leaving 13 bases between. CDR3 protein: CASSQEIGGSSTDTQYF. Here the CDR3 DNA reads TGCGCCAGCAGCCAAGAAATTGGCGGGTCTAGCACAGATACGCAGTATTTT.

V and J are TRBV7-2 and TRBJ2-2; 7 bases agree with TRBD2. The CDR3 sequence is 15 residues long. Per the germline V gene, CDR1 is SGHTA and CDR2 is FQGNSA. The V and J ends lost 3 bases and 3 bases, in that order; junction bases with no gene match: 4. CDR3 protein: CASSFRGRDTGELFF. Here the CDR3 DNA reads TGTGCCAGCAGCTTTAGAGGGAGGGACACCGGGGAGCTGTTTTTT.

The V call is TRBV19, the J call TRBJ1-4; 8 positions match TRBD1. This CDR3 has 17 amino acids. Trimming cost V 5 bases and J 0 bases; bases outside gene matches: 8. CDR1 LNHDA and CDR2 SQIVND come from the germline V gene (reference sequence). This CDR3 reads CASSRWTGIATNEKLFF. The CDR3 bases are TGTGCCAGTAGTCGCTGGACAGGGATTGCAACTAATGAAAAACTGTTTTTT.

V gene TRBV5-1 combines with J gene TRBJ2-2; possible D gene TRBD1, 5 bases. The CDR3 sequence is 16 residues long. V gave up 3 bases and J gave up 3 bases, with 15 bases separating them. The germline CDR1 and CDR2 sequences are SGHRS and YFSETQ. The CDR3 DNA sequence: TGCGCCAGCAGCTCCGGAAGGGGCCGAGACACCGGGGAGCTGTTTTTT. Its protein is CASSSGRGRDTGELFF.

This sequence joins TRBV6-5 and TRBJ2-3, with TRBD2 matching 7 bases. J gave up 2 bases and V 0 bases, and 5 bases lay outside the gene matches. The CDR3 is 16 amino acids. Germline assignment: CDR1 MNHEY and CDR2 SVGAGI. CDR3 protein: CASSYSRLASTDTQYF. The CDR3 DNA sequence: TGTGCCAGCAGTTACTCCAGACTAGCTTCCACAGATACGCAGTATTTT.

The chain couples TRBV30 to TRBJ1-2, with D perhaps TRBD1 (5 bases). The CDR3 is 15 residues long. Trimming removed 1 base from V and 4 bases from J, with 16 bases in between. Germline V gene lookup returns CDR1 GTSNPN and CDR2 SVGIG (reference sequence). The CDR3 protein is CAWSEGVRAFYGYTF. The CDR3 bases are TGTGCCTGGAGTGAGGGCGTCAGGGCGTTCTATGGCTACACCTTC.

The rearrangement uses TRBV27 and TRBJ2-3; possible D gene TRBD2, 6 bases. The CDR3 totals 16 residues. Germline V lookup: CDR1 MNHEY, CDR2 SMNVEV (reference sequence). V lost 6 bases and J lost 2, with 18 bases in between. In DNA form, the CDR3 reads TGTGCCAGCAGCCGATGGGGGGATGACCCCACAGATACGCAGTATTTT. Encoded protein: CASSRWGDDPTDTQYF.

The chain couples TRBV4-1 to TRBJ2-1; a weak D match, TRBD2 (6 bases). V lost 0 bases and J lost 6, with 15 bases in between. The CDR3 has 16 residues. Germline V gene data show CDR1 as MGHRA and CDR2 as YSYEKL. Here the CDR3 reads CASSQEIREWINEQFF. The CDR3 coding sequence is TGCGCCAGCAGCCAAGAGATCCGGGAGTGGATCAATGAGCAGTTCTTC.

The chain combines TRBV4-1 with TRBJ1-5, with 9 nucleotides matching TRBD1. J was trimmed by 3 bases and V by 2 bases; bases with no gene match: 5. CDR3 size: 16 residues. Germline CDR1 MGHRA, CDR2 YSYEKL. The DNA for the CDR3 is TGCGCCAGCAGCCAATTGGGGACAGGGTACAATCAGCCCCAGCATTTT. This sequence encodes CASSQLGTGYNQPQHF.

The gene calls are TRBV28 and TRBJ1-2; D gene unclear. Looked up from germline, CDR1 is MDHEN and CDR2 is SYDVKM. The CDR3 covers 13 residues. Trimming stripped 2 bases from V and 4 bases from J, with 8 bases between. This CDR3 is CASSLRLLYGYTF. CDR3 sequence (DNA): TGTGCCAGCAGTTTACGACTCCTCTATGGCTACACCTTC.